A selection of T cell receptor beta chains follows, all from one sample in a study of monozygotic twins with inflammatory bowel disease. One entry per CDR3 protein, without DNA, is what TCRdb gives after re-calling the 5' RACE reads. The data show about 440,000 distinct CDR3 sequences, and the top ten clones hold about 2.6%. Sequencing was carried out using blood. These receptors originate from a human donor with ulcerative colitis or Crohn's disease, or a healthy co-twin of an affected twin (not recorded which). CDR3s include the opening cysteine and the closing phenylalanine or tryptophan. Only some rows state a clone size, as once, few, many or a class for expanded clones.

v_call	clone_size	j_call	cdr3_aa
TRBV6-6	NA	TRBJ1-1	CASRYRGLNTEAFF
TRBV20-1	NA	TRBJ2-5	CSARDGRGQETQYF
TRBV30	NA	TRBJ2-7	CAWSLLLEQYF
TRBV7-9	NA	TRBJ2-7	CASSTSGLAGAYEQYF
TRBV11-2	medium-sized	TRBJ2-1	CASSFQGAIYNEQFF
TRBV6-2/TRBV6-3	NA	TRBJ2-4	CASRQPGTGEGNIQYF
TRBV19	NA	TRBJ2-1	CASSSGRNNEQFF
TRBV6-2/TRBV6-3	NA	TRBJ2-7	CASRRTGDYEQYF
TRBV18	NA	TRBJ1-2	CASSGQGTDGYTF
TRBV7-2	NA	TRBJ1-1	CASSFGHTEAFF
TRBV27	NA	TRBJ2-7	CASSLSGRIHSYEQYF
TRBV7-2	NA	TRBJ1-4	CASSLYRVGEKLFF
TRBV20-1	NA	TRBJ2-3	CSASGTSGSADTQYF
TRBV10-3	NA	TRBJ2-1	CAISYSGTSGVYNEQFF
TRBV4-2	NA	TRBJ2-3	CASSQDKRDGGPDTQYF
TRBV7-9	NA	TRBJ2-7	CASSPGAYEQYF
TRBV7-9	NA	TRBJ1-4	CASRAEEKLFF
TRBV20-1	NA	TRBJ2-5	CSARSGETQYF
TRBV27	NA	TRBJ1-6	CASSLIAGPNSPLHF
TRBV25-1	NA	TRBJ2-7	CASQGQGVSYEQYF
TRBV7-9	NA	TRBJ2-2	CASSFAGDRTGELFF
TRBV20-1	NA	TRBJ2-5	CSAIDFSETQYF
TRBV12-3/TRBV12-4	NA	TRBJ1-2	CASSLNSASGYTF